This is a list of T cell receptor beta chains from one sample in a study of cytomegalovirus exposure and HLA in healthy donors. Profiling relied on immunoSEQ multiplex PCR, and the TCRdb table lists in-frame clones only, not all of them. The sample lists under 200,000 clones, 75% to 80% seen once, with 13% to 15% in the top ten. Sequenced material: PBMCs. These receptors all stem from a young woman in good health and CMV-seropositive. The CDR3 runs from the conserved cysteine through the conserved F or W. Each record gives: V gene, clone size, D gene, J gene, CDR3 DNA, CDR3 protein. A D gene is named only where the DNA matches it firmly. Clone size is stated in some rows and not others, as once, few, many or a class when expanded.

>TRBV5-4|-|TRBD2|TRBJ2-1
TGTGCCAGCAGCTTTCGGGGGGGCTTTTTGAGGGAGCAGTTCTTC
CASSFRGGFLREQFF
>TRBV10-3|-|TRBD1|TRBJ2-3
TGTGCCATCAGCGACAGGGGTGTAATAGATACGCAGTATTTT
CAISDRGVIDTQYF
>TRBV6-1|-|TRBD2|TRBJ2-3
TGTGCCAGCAGTGAAGTTCTAGCGGGTGGAGATACGCAGTATTTT
CASSEVLAGGDTQYF
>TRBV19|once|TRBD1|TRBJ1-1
TGTGCCAGTAGTCTTTGGACAGGGCTAGGGGGGAACACTGAAGCTTTCTTT
CASSLWTGLGGNTEAFF
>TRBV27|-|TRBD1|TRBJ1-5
TGTGCCAGCCCGGGGACAGGGGCATATAGCAATCAGCCCCAGCATTTT
CASPGTGAYSNQPQHF
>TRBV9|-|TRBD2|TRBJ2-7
TGTGCCAGCAGCGCGGGTGGGCGGGGGTTAGCCTACGAGCAGTACTTC
CASSAGGRGLAYEQYF
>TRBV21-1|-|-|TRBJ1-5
TGTGCCAGCAGCAAGGTAGACAATCAGCCCCAGCATTTT
CASSKVDNQPQHF
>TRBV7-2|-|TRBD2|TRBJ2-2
TGTGCCAGCAGCCCCGGAGGCGGGAGAAAGACCGGGGAGCTGTTTTTT
CASSPGGGRKTGELFF
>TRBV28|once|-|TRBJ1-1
TGTGCCAGCAGTTTAGACAGCCCTAACACTGAAGCTTTCTTT
CASSLDSPNTEAFF
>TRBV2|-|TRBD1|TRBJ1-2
TGTGCCAGCAGTTTTGAGACAGGGTATATGGCTGGCTACACCTTC
CASSFETGYMAGYTF
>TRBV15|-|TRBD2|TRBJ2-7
TGTGCCACCAGCAGAGAGGCGGGGGGCTCGAGCGAGCAGTACTTC
CATSREAGGSSEQYF
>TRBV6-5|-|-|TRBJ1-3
TGTGCCAGCTCTAAAGGGGTAGGGGGAAACACCATATATTTT
CASSKGVGGNTIYF
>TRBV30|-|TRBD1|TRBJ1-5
TGTGCCTGGAGTGAGGGGGCGATGAGCAATCAGCCCCAGCATTTT
CAWSEGAMSNQPQHF
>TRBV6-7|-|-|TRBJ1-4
TGTGCCAGCAGTTTCGGGGGTACAACTAATGAAAAACTGTTTTTT
CASSFGGTTNEKLFF
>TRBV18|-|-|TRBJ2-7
TGTGCCAGCTCCCCCGATCTGGTGGGCCGTTTTCAAGACTACGATTGGATCGAGCAGTACTTC
CASSPDLVGRFQDYDWIEQYF
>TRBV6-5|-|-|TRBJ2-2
TGTGCCAGCAGGCTTGAAGCTACCGGGGAGCTGTTTTTT
CASRLEATGELFF
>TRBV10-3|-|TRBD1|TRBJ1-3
TGTGCCATCAGAGGGGACAGCTACTCTGGAAACACCATATATTTT
CAIRGDSYSGNTIYF
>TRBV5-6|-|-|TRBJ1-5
TGTGCCAGCAGCACCACAGGGAGCGGCAATCAGCCCCAGCATTTT
CASSTTGSGNQPQHF
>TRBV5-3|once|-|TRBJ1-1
TGTGCCAGAAGGGTCCGGGGGACTGAAGCTTTCTTT
CARRVRGTEAFF
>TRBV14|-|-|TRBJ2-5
TGTGCCAGCAGCCCCGGGGAACGGCTCCAAGAGACCCAGTACTTC
CASSPGERLQETQYF
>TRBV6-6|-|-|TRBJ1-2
TGTGCCAGCAGTTACGTGGAAGGGGGGGGTGCCTATGGCTACACCTTC
CASSYVEGGGAYGYTF
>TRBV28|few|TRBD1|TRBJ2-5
TGTGCCAGCAGTTTGGAACGGGACAGGGGATCGGGGACCCAGTACTTC
CASSLERDRGSGTQYF
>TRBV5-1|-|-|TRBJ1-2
TGCGCCAGCAGCGAAAACTATGGTGGCTACACCTTC
CASSENYGGYTF
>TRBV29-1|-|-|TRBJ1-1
TGCAGCGTCGCCGACAGGAGGAACACTGAAGCTTTCTTT
CSVADRRNTEAFF
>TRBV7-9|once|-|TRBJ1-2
TGTGCCAGCAGCTTAGATATGAGTAACTATGGCTACACCTTC
CASSLDMSNYGYTF
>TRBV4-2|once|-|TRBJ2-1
TGTGCCAGCAGCCAATTCGGTACTAGTGGTGACAATGAGCAGTTCTTC
CASSQFGTSGDNEQFF
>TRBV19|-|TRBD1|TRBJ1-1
TGTGCCAGTTTCCGTCAACCGGGACAGGGTTCTAAAGCTTTCTTT
CASFRQPGQGSKAFF
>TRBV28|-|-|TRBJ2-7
TGTGCCAGCAGTTTGCCAGGGGTGGCTGCCGAGCAGTACTTC
CASSLPGVAAEQYF
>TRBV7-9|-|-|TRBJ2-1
TGTGCCAGCAGCTTAGAAATGGTGCGGCCAGGGAACAATGAGCAGTTCTTC
CASSLEMVRPGNNEQFF
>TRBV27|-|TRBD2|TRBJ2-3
TGTGCCAGCAGTTTATCGCTAGCGGGAGAGCAGTATTTT
CASSLSLAGEQYF
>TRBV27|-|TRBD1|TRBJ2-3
TGTGCCAGCAGTTTATCCACAGGGGGAGATACGCAGTATTTT
CASSLSTGGDTQYF
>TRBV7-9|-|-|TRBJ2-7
TGTGCCAGCAGCTCTTATTGGGGTGAGACAGGAGCCGTTTACGAGCAGTACTTC
CASSSYWGETGAVYEQYF
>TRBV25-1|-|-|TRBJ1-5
TGTGCCAGCAGTGCGCGGGGGGGCCAGCCCCAGCATTTT
CASSARGGQPQHF
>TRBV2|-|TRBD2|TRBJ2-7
TGTGCCAGCAGTGAGGGACTAGCGGTCTACGAGCAGTACTTC
CASSEGLAVYEQYF
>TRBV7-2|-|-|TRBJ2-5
TGTGCCAGCAGCCTCCTAAGGGGTCGGGAGACCCAGTACTTC
CASSLLRGRETQYF
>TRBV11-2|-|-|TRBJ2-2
TGTGCCAGCAGCTTAGAGAGGGTCGGGGAGCTGTTTTTT
CASSLERVGELFF
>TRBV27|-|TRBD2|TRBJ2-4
TGTGCCAGCAGTTGGAACCGTGCTAGCGGGAGGGAGAACATTCAGTACTTC
CASSWNRASGRENIQYF
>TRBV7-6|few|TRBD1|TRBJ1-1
TGTGCCAGCAGCTTAGACCCTGCAGGGGGTACTGAAGCTTTCTTT
CASSLDPAGGTEAFF
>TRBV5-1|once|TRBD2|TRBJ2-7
TGCGCCAGCAGCTTGGATAGCGGGGGCTACGAGCAGTACTTC
CASSLDSGGYEQYF
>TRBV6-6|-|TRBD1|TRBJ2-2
TGTGCCAGCAGTTACGACAGGGGGGGCACCGGGGAGCTGTTTTTT
CASSYDRGGTGELFF
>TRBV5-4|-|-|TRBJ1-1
TGTGCCAGCAGCTTGAGGGGCCCGAACACTGAAGCTTTCTTT
CASSLRGPNTEAFF
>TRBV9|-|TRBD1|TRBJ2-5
TGTGCCAGCAGCCACTATGACAGGGGCGGCGGGGTTTTACAAGAGACCCAGTACTTC
CASSHYDRGGGVLQETQYF
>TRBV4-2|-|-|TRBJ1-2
TGTGCCAGCAGCCAAGTAATAGACTCTGGCTACACCTTC
CASSQVIDSGYTF
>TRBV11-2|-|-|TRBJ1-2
TGTGCCAGCAGGACCCCGGGAGGCGGCTACACCTTC
CASRTPGGGYTF
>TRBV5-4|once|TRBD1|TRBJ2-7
TGTGCCAGCAGCTTGGGTACAGGGGGCGCCGTTCAGTACTTC
CASSLGTGGAVQYF
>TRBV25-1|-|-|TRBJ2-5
TGTGCCAGCAGTTCGCATTGGCGGGAACGAGAGACCCAGTACTTC
CASSSHWRERETQYF
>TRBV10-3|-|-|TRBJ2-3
TGTGCCATCAGTGAGAGACAGACTAGCACAGATACGCAGTATTTT
CAISERQTSTDTQYF
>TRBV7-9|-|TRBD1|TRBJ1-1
TGTTCCAGCAGCCCACTTTTGACAGGGAGGAACACTGAAGCTTTCTTT
CSSSPLLTGRNTEAFF
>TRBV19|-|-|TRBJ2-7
TGTGCCAGTAGCCAGAATTGGGACACCTACGAGCAGTACTTC
CASSQNWDTYEQYF
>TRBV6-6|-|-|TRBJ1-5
TGTGCCAGCAGAGGCGACAGCTTCAATCAGCCCCAGCATTTT
CASRGDSFNQPQHF
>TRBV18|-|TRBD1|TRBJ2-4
TGTGCCAGCTCACCTATTACAGGGGCCAACAGTCAGTACTTC
CASSPITGANSQYF
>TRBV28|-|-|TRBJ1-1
TGTGCCACCTTAGGGGGGGGCTCCCAAGCTTTCTTT
CATLGGGSQAFF
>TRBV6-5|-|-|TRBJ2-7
TGTGCCACCCGCAGGGTGAAGCAGTACTTC
CATRRVKQYF
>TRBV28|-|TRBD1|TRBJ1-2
TGTGCCAGCAGTCCGGACAGGGGGGATGGCTACACCTTC
CASSPDRGDGYTF